This T cell receptor beta chain was obtained from a study of blood T cell repertoires in COVID-19. Looking at the study overall: Spain, Italy and the United States supplied samples that represented acute and convalescent COVID-19. In each case, the material was cDNA or gDNA derived from T cells, B-cell-depleted T cells, or PBMCs.

As originally analysed: Reference gene primers were amplified, and this amplification served to estimate nucleated cell counts. Produced via immunoSEQ multiplex PCR; TCRdb's table is partial and in-frame only. V and J calls plus clone size are reproduced from that table; the DNA served to infer D and trimming. The repertoire holds tens of thousands of clones, with roughly nine tenths as singletons. Trimming stripped 1 base from V and 8 bases from J, with 7 bases between. The length of the CDR3 is 13 residues. Germline CDR1 and CDR2: SGHDT and YYEEEE. This chain joins TRBV5-6 and TRBJ1-6; no firm D call. The sequence was obtained from a man in his 60s with acute or convalescent COVID-19. The sequencing sample was made of peripheral blood. CDR3 loop: CASSLSLYSPLHF. The CDR3 DNA is TGTGCCAGCAGCTTGAGCCTTTATTCACCCCTCCACTTT.